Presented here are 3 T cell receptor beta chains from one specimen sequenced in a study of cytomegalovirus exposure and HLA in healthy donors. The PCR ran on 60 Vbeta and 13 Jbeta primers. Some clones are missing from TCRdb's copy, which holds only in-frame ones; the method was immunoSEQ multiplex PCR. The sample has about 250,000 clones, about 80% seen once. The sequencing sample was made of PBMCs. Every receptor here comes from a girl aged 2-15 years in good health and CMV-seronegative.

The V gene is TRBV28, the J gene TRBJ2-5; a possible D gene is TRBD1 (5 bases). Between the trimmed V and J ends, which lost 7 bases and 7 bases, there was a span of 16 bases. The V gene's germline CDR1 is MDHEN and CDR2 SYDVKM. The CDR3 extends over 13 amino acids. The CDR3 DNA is TGTGCCAGCAACATCAGGGTTTGGGGGACCCAGTACTTC. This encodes CASNIRVWGTQYF.

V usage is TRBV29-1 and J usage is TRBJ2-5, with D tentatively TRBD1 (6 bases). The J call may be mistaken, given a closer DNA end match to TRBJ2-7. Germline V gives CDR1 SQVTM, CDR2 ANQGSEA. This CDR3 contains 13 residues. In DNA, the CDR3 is TGCAGCGCTACGACAGGCCCATCCTACGAGCAGTACTTC. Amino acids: CSATTGPSYEQYF.

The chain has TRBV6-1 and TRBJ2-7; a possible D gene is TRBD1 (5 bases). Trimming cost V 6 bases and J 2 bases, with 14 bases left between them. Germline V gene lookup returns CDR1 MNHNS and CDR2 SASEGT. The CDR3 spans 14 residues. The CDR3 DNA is TGTGCCAGCAGCCACAGGACGGTGCCCTACGAGCAGTACTTC. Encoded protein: CASSHRTVPYEQYF.